The rows below give T cell receptor beta chains drawn from one sample of a study of control samples from healthy donors and cancer patients. Profiling relied on immunoSEQ multiplex PCR, and the TCRdb table lists in-frame clones only, not all of them. The table includes about 120,000 clones, around 92% detected once. The sequencing sample was made of PBMCs. These receptors all come from a man at least 80 years old with head and neck cancer. Each CDR3 is given with its conserved first and last residue. A D gene is named only where the DNA matches it firmly. Size tells how often a clone was seen (once, few, many) or the class of an expanded clone, and some rows leave it out.

D: TRBD2; V: TRBV29-1; J: TRBJ2-1; size: once; DNA: TGCAGCTCAACATCGAGGCTAGCGGGAGTTGGGCACAATGAGCAGTTCTTC; CDR3: CSSTSRLAGVGHNEQFF
D: TRBD2; V: TRBV4-1; J: TRBJ2-2; size: .; DNA: TGCGCCAGCAGCCCCCTGGGCGGGAGGTATGTCGGGGAGCTGTTTTTT; CDR3: CASSPLGGRYVGELFF
D: TRBD2; V: TRBV9; J: TRBJ2-5; size: .; DNA: TGTGCCAGCAGCTCCCGACTAGCGGGCCAAGAGACCCAGTACTTC; CDR3: CASSSRLAGQETQYF
D: .; V: TRBV3-1/TRBV3-2; J: TRBJ1-2; size: .; DNA: TGTGCCAGCAGCCAAGTCCCATCGCGGGACTATGGCTACACCTTC; CDR3: CASSQVPSRDYGYTF
D: .; V: TRBV15; J: TRBJ2-1; size: .; DNA: TGTGCCACCAGCAGCAACAGGGCCCCCCCTGAGCAGTTCTTC; CDR3: CATSSNRAPPEQFF
D: .; V: TRBV7-8; J: TRBJ1-5; size: .; DNA: TGTGCCAGCACCCGAGGGGAGACCCCTAATCAGCCCCAGCATTTT; CDR3: CASTRGETPNQPQHF
D: .; V: TRBV5-1; J: TRBJ2-7; size: .; DNA: TGCGCCAGCAGCTTGGCCTACGAGCAGTACTTC; CDR3: CASSLAYEQYF
D: .; V: TRBV29-1; J: TRBJ2-5; size: .; DNA: TGCAGCGTTGAGGCCATGTCGGAGACCCAGTACTTC; CDR3: CSVEAMSETQYF
D: .; V: TRBV7-9; J: TRBJ1-2; size: few; DNA: TGTGCCAGCACTGCTACTTTTCGGGGCGGGGCAGGCTACACCTTC; CDR3: CASTATFRGGAGYTF
D: .; V: TRBV6-2/TRBV6-3; J: TRBJ2-7; size: .; DNA: TGTGCCAGCAGTTACTTCACCTACGGCGAGCAGTACTTC; CDR3: CASSYFTYGEQYF
D: TRBD1; V: TRBV6-5; J: TRBJ2-7; size: .; DNA: TGTGCCAGCAGTTACCCCGGACAGGGGGGCTACGAGCAGTACTTC; CDR3: CASSYPGQGGYEQYF
D: .; V: TRBV7-9; J: TRBJ2-3; size: .; DNA: TGTGCCAGCAGCTCTGGGGAGGCGCAGTATTTT; CDR3: CASSSGEAQYF
D: TRBD1; V: TRBV25-1; J: TRBJ1-2; size: .; DNA: TGTGCCATCTCTCTGACAGGGTGCTATGGCTACACCTTC; CDR3: CAISLTGCYGYTF
D: .; V: TRBV7-6; J: TRBJ1-1; size: .; DNA: TGTGCCAGCAGCTCGGGGGCATTGAACACTGAAGCTTTCTTT; CDR3: CASSSGALNTEAFF
D: TRBD1; V: TRBV28; J: TRBJ1-2; size: .; DNA: TGTGCCAGCAGTCGGCGACAGGGGGCAGGGTATGGCTACACCTTC; CDR3: CASSRRQGAGYGYTF
D: .; V: TRBV2; J: TRBJ1-2; size: .; DNA: TGTGCCAGACATGGGAGGTATGGCTACACCTTC; CDR3: CARHGRYGYTF